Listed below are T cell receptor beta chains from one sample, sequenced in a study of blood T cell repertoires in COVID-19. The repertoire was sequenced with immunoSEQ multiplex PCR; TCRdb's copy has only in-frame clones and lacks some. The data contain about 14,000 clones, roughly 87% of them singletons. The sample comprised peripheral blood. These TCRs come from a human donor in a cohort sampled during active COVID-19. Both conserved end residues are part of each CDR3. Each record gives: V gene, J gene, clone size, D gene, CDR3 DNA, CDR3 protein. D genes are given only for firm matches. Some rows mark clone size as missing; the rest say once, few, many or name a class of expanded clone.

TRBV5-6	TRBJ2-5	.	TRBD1	TGTGCCAGCAGCCCGGGACAGGGGGCGTCTTTCCTAGCGGAAGAGACCCAGTACTTC	CASSPGQGASFLAEETQYF
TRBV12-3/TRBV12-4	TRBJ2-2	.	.	TGTGCCAGCAGTTTAGTCTACCCCGGGGAGCTGTTTTTT	CASSLVYPGELFF
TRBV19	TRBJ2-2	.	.	TGTGCCACCACTTGGGGGGGCTCGAACACCGGGGAGCTGTTTTTT	CATTWGGSNTGELFF
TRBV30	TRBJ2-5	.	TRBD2	TGTGCCTGTGGGACTACCCAAGAGACCCAGTACTTC	CACGTTQETQYF
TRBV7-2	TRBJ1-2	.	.	TGTGCCAGCAGCTTAGTAGTTCCAGGGAACTATGGCTACACCTTC	CASSLVVPGNYGYTF
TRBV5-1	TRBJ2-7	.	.	TGCGCCAGCGGGGGCGGCGGGTTGGGGAACGAGCAGTACTTC	CASGGGGLGNEQYF
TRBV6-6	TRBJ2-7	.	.	TGTGCCAGCAGTTACCGAGTGCCATCCTACGAGCAGTACTTC	CASSYRVPSYEQYF
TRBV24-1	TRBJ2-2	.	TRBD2	TGTGCCACCAGTGATCCCCGGACTAGCGGGAACACCGGGGAGCTGTTTTTT	CATSDPRTSGNTGELFF
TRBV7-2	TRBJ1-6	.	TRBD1	TGTGCCAGCAGCCAGAGACAGGGGGGGAATTCACCCCTCCACTTT	CASSQRQGGNSPLHF
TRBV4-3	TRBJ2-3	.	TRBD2	TGCGCCAGCAGCCAAGATATGTGGCGGGGGGGCACGAATACGCAGTATTTT	CASSQDMWRGGTNTQYF
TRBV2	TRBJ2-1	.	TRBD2	TGTGCCAGCAGTTCTAGCGGGGGGGCTTACAATGAGCAGTTCTTC	CASSSSGGAYNEQFF
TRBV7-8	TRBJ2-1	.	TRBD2	TGTGCCAGCAGCCAGAGGGACCTTTTAGCGGGGGGAAGCAATGAGCAGTTCTTC	CASSQRDLLAGGSNEQFF
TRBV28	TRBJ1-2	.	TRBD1	TGTGCCAGCAGTCCCCGACAGGGGGGTAGCTATGGCTACACCTTC	CASSPRQGGSYGYTF
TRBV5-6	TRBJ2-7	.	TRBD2	TGTGCCAGCAGCTTTACTAGCGGGGGCCTTGCACCCTACGAGCAGTACTTC	CASSFTSGGLAPYEQYF
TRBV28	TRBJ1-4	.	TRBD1	TGTGCCAGCAGTCTTACAGGGGCAACAACTAATGAAAAACTGTTTTTT	CASSLTGATTNEKLFF
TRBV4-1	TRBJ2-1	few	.	TGCGCCAGCAGCCAAGAGGGAACTAGAAATGAGCAGTTCTTC	CASSQEGTRNEQFF
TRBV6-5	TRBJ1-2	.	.	TGTGCCAGCAGTTACGGTCGGACAACGAATGGCTACACCTTC	CASSYGRTTNGYTF
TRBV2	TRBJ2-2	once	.	TGTGCCAGCAGTGAAGATGGACAGCTAGCTTCCGCCGGGGAGCTGTTTTTT	CASSEDGQLASAGELFF
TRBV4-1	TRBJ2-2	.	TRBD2	TGCGCCAGCAGCCCCCGACTAGCGGGGGGCCAGGCCGGGGAGCTGTTTTTT	CASSPRLAGGQAGELFF
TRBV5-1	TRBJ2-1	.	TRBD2	TGCGCCAGCAGCCCCCTAGCGGGGTACTACAATGAGCAGTTCTTC	CASSPLAGYYNEQFF
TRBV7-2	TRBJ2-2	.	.	TGTGCCAGCAGCTTAGCCGCGATCGGGGAGCTGTTTTTT	CASSLAAIGELFF
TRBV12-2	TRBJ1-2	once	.	TGTGCAAGTCGCTTAGGGACTTACTATGGCTACACCTTC	CASRLGTYYGYTF
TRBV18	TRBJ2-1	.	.	TGTGCCAGCTCATCAGGGGCCATGAATGAGCAGTTCTTC	CASSSGAMNEQFF
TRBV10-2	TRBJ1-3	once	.	TGCGCCAGCAGTGAGTCCGAGTGGTTGTCTGGAAACACCATATATTTT	CASSESEWLSGNTIYF
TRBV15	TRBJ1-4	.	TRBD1	TGTGCCACCAGCAGAGATCAGGGGACAGCTAATGAAAAACTGTTTTTT	CATSRDQGTANEKLFF
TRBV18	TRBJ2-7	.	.	TGTGCCAGCTCACCGGGACTTTCCTACGAGCAGTACTTC	CASSPGLSYEQYF
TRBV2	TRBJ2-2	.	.	TGTGCCAGCAGTGAGCTTAGGGGGAACACCGGGGAGCTGTTTTTT	CASSELRGNTGELFF
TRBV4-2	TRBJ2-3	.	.	TGTGCCAGCAGCCAAGCCCCTCTATTACCCACAGATACGCAGTATTTT	CASSQAPLLPTDTQYF
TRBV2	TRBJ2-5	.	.	TGTGCCAGCAGTAGAGGAGAGACCCAGTACTTC	CASSRGETQYF
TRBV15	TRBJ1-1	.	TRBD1	TGTGCCACCAGCAAGGACAGGGGGCGCAACACTGAAGCTTTCTTT	CATSKDRGRNTEAFF